Following are 23 T cell receptor beta chains from one sample sequenced in a study of blood T cells in healthy people across ages. Alongside a J-beta primer mix, a sample-barcoded 5' primer served in a second PCR lasting about 7 to 12 cycles. Each CDR3 protein gets one entry after TCRdb re-called the 5' RACE reads with MiXCR. The sample carries over 1,300,000 distinct CDR3 sequences, 59% recorded once. The sample consisted of blood. These receptors originate from a man aged 18 to 30 in good health.

The chain recombines TRBV4-1 with TRBJ2-1; 13 positions agree with TRBD2. This CDR3 has 20 residues. J gave up 6 bases and V 6 bases, and 20 bases lay outside the gene matches. CDR1 is MGHRA, CDR2 YSYEKL, per germline. This chain's CDR3 is CASSPGTSGTMYRTFNEQFF. The CDR3 DNA follows: TGCGCCAGCAGTCCTGGGACTAGCGGGACAATGTACCGTACCTTCAATGAGCAGTTCTTC.

V usage is TRBV24-1 and J usage is TRBJ2-7, with D unresolved. From germline, CDR1 is KGHDR and CDR2 SFDVKD. This CDR3 has 12 amino acids. V was clipped by 6 bases and J by 7 bases, with 12 bases between them. CDR3 in amino acids: CATSTPRNEQYF. The CDR3 nucleotides read TGTGCCACCAGTACTCCAAGGAATGAGCAGTACTTC.

This clonotype was picked up a small number of times. The chain is built from TRBV3-1 and TRBJ1-1; D is ambiguous. Trimming took 0 bases from V and 2 from J, leaving 7 bases between them. This CDR3 is built from 14 residues. Germline values: CDR1 LGHDT, CDR2 YNNKEL (reference sequence). As DNA, the CDR3 is TGTGCCAGCAGCCAAGATTTCACTAACACTGAAGCTTTCTTT. Translation gives CASSQDFTNTEAFF.

The chain combines TRBV29-1 with TRBJ1-2, with D possibly matching TRBD1 (5 bases). V shed 4 bases and J shed 4 bases, with 13 bases lying between them. The CDR3 runs to 13 residues. From germline, CDR1 is SQVTM and CDR2 ANQGSEA. CDR3 sequence: CSVVRGGSYGYTF. In DNA, the CDR3 is TGCAGCGTTGTTCGGGGGGGGAGCTATGGCTACACCTTC.

The chain recombines TRBV11-2 with TRBJ2-1, with D hard to call. The CDR3 spans 12 residues. Germline V gene data show CDR1 as SGHAT and CDR2 as FQNNGV. The V end lost 1 base, the J end lost 10 bases, and 8 bases lay between the germline ends. The CDR3 DNA follows: TGTGCCAGCAGCTTAGTCCCCACCGAGCAGTTCTTC. Its protein product is CASSLVPTEQFF.

The rearrangement links TRBV6-1 to TRBJ1-5; 7 nucleotides line up with TRBD1. The CDR3 consists of 16 residues. The V gene end was trimmed by 5 bases and the J gene end by 6 bases; junction bases not matched to a gene: 13. Germline-derived CDR1 and CDR2 are MNHNS and SASEGT. The CDR3, as DNA: TGTGCCAGCAGTCCCAAAACCACAGGGGTGACTCAGCCCCAGCATTTT. Translated: CASSPKTTGVTQPQHF.

This clonotype was detected only once. V and J are TRBV6-5 and TRBJ2-7, with 9 bases fitting TRBD2. The germline V gene encodes CDR1 MNHEY and CDR2 SVGAGI. CDR3 length: 14 residues. Trimming took 6 bases from V and 3 from J; bases not matched to a gene: 6. The DNA for the CDR3 is TGTGCCAGCAGGACCGGGACTAGCTTCTACGAGCAGTACTTC. Protein product: CASRTGTSFYEQYF.

The chain has TRBV4-1 and TRBJ2-1, with D possibly called TRBD1 or TRBD2 (6 bases each). With 0 bases removed from V and 7 bases from J, the gap between germline ends came to 19 bases. This CDR3 has 17 amino acids. CDR1 and CDR2 from the germline V gene are MGHRA and YSYEKL. CDR3 amino acids: CASSQDQPRGDWNEQFF. The CDR3 DNA sequence: TGCGCCAGCAGCCAAGATCAGCCAAGGGGGGACTGGAATGAGCAGTTCTTC.

The chain uses TRBV20-1 and TRBJ2-4; D is uncertain. CDR3 length: 14 amino acids. In germline, CDR1 is DFQATT, CDR2 SNEGSKA (reference sequence). V lost 2 bases to trimming and J lost 3 bases, with 11 bases between them. The CDR3: CSARKGMVKNIQYF. The CDR3 nucleotides read TGCAGTGCTAGAAAGGGAATGGTCAAAAACATTCAGTACTTC.

The rearrangement joins TRBV6-5 to TRBJ2-1; 8 nucleotides align to TRBD1. V shed 5 bases, J shed 1 base, and the junction held 7 bases outside the gene matches. Germline-derived CDR1 and CDR2 are MNHEY and SVGAGI. The length of the CDR3 is 16 residues. The CDR3 sequence is CASSKSTGESYNEQFF. The CDR3 DNA reads TGTGCCAGCAGTAAATCGACAGGGGAGTCCTACAATGAGCAGTTCTTC.

The V and J genes are TRBV20-1 and TRBJ2-3, with TRBD2 matching 7 bases. CDR1 DFQATT and CDR2 SNEGSKA come from the germline V gene (reference sequence). The CDR3 covers 13 residues. V lost 4 bases, J lost 5 bases, and 6 bases stayed unmatched. The DNA of the CDR3 is TGCAGTGCTACAAGCGGGGTTGGAGATACGCAGTATTTT. It specifies CSATSGVGDTQYF.

The chain's CDR3 is CARASRGQETQYF. The CDR3 region has the DNA TGCGCCAGAGCCTCCCGGGGGCAAGAGACCCAGTACTTC. The chain carries TRBV5-1 and TRBJ2-5, with D maybe TRBD2 (6 bases). V was shortened by 8 bases and J by 2 bases, with 13 bases between the two germline ends. Germline CDR1 is SGHRS and CDR2 is YFSETQ. This CDR3 spans 13 amino acids.

This clonotype was detected only once. This chain links TRBV24-1 with TRBJ2-1, with TRBD2 matching over 11 bases. The CDR3 covers 16 residues. The V gene's germline CDR1 is KGHDR and CDR2 SFDVKD. The junction had 8 bases not matched to a gene; V was cut back by 5 bases and J by 6 bases. The CDR3 DNA reads as TGTGCCACCAGTGGGGTAGCGGGAGGGCAGGGCAATGAGCAGTTCTTC. Residues: CATSGVAGGQGNEQFF.

The chain links TRBV29-1 to TRBJ1-5; TRBD1 is a possible D gene (6 bases). CDR3 length equals 12 residues. Germline loops: CDR1 SQVTM, CDR2 ANQGSEA. Trimming removed 4 bases at V and 2 bases at J, with 6 bases between. CDR3 residues: CSVAGGNQPQHF. The CDR3 DNA reads as TGCAGCGTTGCAGGGGGCAATCAGCCCCAGCATTTT. Complete variable domain (other parts from reference TRBV29-1 and TRBJ1-5): SAVISQKPSRDICQRGTSLTIQCQVDSQVTMMFWYRQQPGQSLTLIATANQGSEATYESGFVIDKFPISRPNLTFSTLTVSNMSPEDSSIYLCSVAGGNQPQHFGDGTRLSIL.

This clonotype occurred a few times. This chain connects TRBV29-1 to TRBJ1-2; 7 positions match TRBD1. This CDR3 region has 15 residues. From germline, CDR1 is SQVTM and CDR2 ANQGSEA. V shed 7 bases and J 7 bases; nucleotides not matched to a gene: 18. CDR3 coding DNA: TGCAGCGCTCCCGGGGACAGAGGGGCCCAGCCTGGCTACACCTTC. This codes for CSAPGDRGAQPGYTF.

This clonotype was seen a few times. The J gene is TRBJ2-5, the V gene TRBV20-1; the D gene is possibly TRBD1 (7 bases). Trimming left V 6 bases short and J 11 bases short, with 25 bases between. There are 14 residues in the CDR3. The germline CDR1 and CDR2 sequences are DFQATT and SNEGSKA (reference sequence). The CDR3 here is CSAELPRQGGEQYF. Here the CDR3 DNA reads TGCAGTGCCGAACTCCCGCGACAGGGAGGTGAGCAGTACTTC.

Points on this clonotype: A read error may explain this, as a much larger clone is one base away. The CDR3: CASSLVEDKAGGPLYGYTF. In DNA, the CDR3 is TGTGCCAGCAGCTTAGTAGAGGATAAGGCGGGGGGTCCCCTTTATGGCTACACCTTC. This rearrangement joins TRBV11-2 to TRBJ1-2; D may be TRBD1 (5 bases). Germline V lookup: CDR1 SGHAT, CDR2 FQNNGV. The CDR3 is 19 amino acids. Trimming pared 1 base from V and 5 bases from J, leaving 26 bases between.

This clonotype was picked up a small number of times. The V gene is TRBV9, the J gene TRBJ2-1; D might be TRBD2 (6 bases). V was trimmed by 0 bases and J by 1 base, leaving 8 bases between them. Germline assignment: CDR1 SGDLS and CDR2 YYNGEE. CDR3 length: 15 amino acids. The CDR3: CASSVARGSYNEQFF. The CDR3 DNA reads as TGTGCCAGCAGCGTAGCGCGGGGTTCCTACAATGAGCAGTTCTTC.

With regard to this clonotype: One junction end disagrees with the germline gene, perhaps due to a read error. The V call is TRBV3-1, the J call TRBJ2-6, with 7 positions matching TRBD1. Germline CDR1 and CDR2: LGHDT and YNNKEL (reference sequence). This CDR3 contains 15 residues. The DNA for the CDR3 is TGTGCCAGCAGCCCCTTGCTGGACAGGTCGAACGTCTTGACTTTC. Protein product: CASSPLLDRSNVLTF.

J is TRBJ2-2 and V is TRBV7-6, with TRBD2 identical over 16 bases. V shed 5 bases, J shed 0 bases, and the junction held 6 bases outside the gene matches. There are 19 residues in the CDR3. Germline V gene data show CDR1 as SGHVS and CDR2 as FNYEAQ. This CDR3 is CASSPGTSGGEPNTGELFF. The CDR3 DNA reads as TGTGCCAGCAGCCCCGGGACTAGCGGGGGGGAACCGAACACCGGGGAGCTGTTTTTT.

This chain connects TRBV6-1 to TRBJ1-5; D may be TRBD1 (5 bases). The CDR3 contains 16 residues. With 1 base removed from V and 0 bases from J, the gap between germline ends came to 10 bases. In germline, CDR1 is MNHNS, CDR2 SASEGT. CDR3 residues: CASSEVIRASNQPQHF. The CDR3 DNA sequence: TGTGCCAGCAGTGAAGTAATCAGGGCTAGCAATCAGCCCCAGCATTTT.

The genes are TRBV6-1 and TRBJ2-5; D is possibly TRBD2 (5 bases). Trimming removed 7 bases at V and 7 bases at J, with 22 bases between. This CDR3 has 15 amino acids. The germline V gene has CDR1 MNHNS and CDR2 SASEGT. The CDR3 DNA sequence: TGTGCCAGCATGAGGACCCTCGGAGAACGGGGGACCCAGTACTTC. Encoded protein: CASMRTLGERGTQYF.

This chain uses TRBV25-1 with TRBJ1-2; D uncertain. The V end lost 3 bases, the J end lost 5 bases, and 13 bases lay between the germline ends. The CDR3 loop spans 14 amino acids. Germline V gene lookup returns CDR1 MGHDK and CDR2 SYGVNS. The CDR3 DNA follows: TGTGCCAGCAGTGAGACATCCCCGCGGTATGGCTACACCTTC. This gives the protein CASSETSPRYGYTF.